Included here is one T cell receptor (beta chain) sequence, with context. A much larger clone lies a single base off, so this may be a read error. CDR3 length: 13 residues. Looked up from germline, CDR1 is MDHEN and CDR2 is SYDVKM. V was clipped by 6 bases and J by 1 base, with 9 bases between them. This sample is drawn from a study of T cells in Graves' hyperthyroidism and ophthalmopathy. Amplified regions were TCR beta CDR3 sequences from RNA transcripts. A first-round RT-PCR of the TCR CDR3 used the HTBI primer set. TCRdb called the multiplex PCR reads again in MiXCR, with one record for every CDR3 protein. The table shows 700,000 to 850,000 distinct CDR3 sequences, with just over 35% occurring only once.

The receptor was derived from a woman between 40 and 55 years old with Graves' hyperthyroidism. The V and J genes are TRBV28 and TRBJ2-5; D not certain. Sequencing was done on a sample of blood. CDR3 sequence reads: CASRITGQETQYF. The CDR3, as DNA: TGTGCCAGCAGGATAACGGGCCAAGAGACCCAGTACTTC. Combining the CDR3 with reference TRBV28 and TRBJ2-5 gives the whole variable domain DVKVTQSSRYLVKRTGEKVFLECVQDMDHENMFWYRQDPGLGLRLIYFSYDVKMKEKGDIPEGYSVSREKKERFSLILESASTNQTSMYLCASRITGQETQYFGPGTRLLVL.